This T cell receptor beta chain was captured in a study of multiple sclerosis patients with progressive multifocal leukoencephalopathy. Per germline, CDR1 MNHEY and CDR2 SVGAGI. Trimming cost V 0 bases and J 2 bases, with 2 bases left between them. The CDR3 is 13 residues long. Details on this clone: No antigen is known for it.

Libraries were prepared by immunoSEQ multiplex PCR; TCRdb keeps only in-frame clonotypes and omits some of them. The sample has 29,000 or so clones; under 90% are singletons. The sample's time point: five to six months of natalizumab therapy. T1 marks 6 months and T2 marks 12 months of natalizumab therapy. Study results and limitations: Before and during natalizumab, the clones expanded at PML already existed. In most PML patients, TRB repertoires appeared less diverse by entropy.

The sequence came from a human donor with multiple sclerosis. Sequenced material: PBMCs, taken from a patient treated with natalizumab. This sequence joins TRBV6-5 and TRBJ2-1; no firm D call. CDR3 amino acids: CASSYSTYNEQFF. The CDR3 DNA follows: TGTGCCAGCAGTTACTCTACCTACAATGAGCAGTTCTTC.